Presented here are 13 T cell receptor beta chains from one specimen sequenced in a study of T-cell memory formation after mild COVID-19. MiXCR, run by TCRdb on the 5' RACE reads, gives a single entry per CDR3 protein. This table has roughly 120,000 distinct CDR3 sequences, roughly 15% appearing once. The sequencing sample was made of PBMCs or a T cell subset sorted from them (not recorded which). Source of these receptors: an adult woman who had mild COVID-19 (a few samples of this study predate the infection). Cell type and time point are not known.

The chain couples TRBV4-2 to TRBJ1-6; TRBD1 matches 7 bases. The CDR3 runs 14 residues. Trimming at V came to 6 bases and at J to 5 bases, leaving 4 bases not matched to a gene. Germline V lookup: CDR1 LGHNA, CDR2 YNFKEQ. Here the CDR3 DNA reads TGTGCCAGCAGATGGGGGACAGATAATTCACCCCTCCACTTT. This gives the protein CASRWGTDNSPLHF.

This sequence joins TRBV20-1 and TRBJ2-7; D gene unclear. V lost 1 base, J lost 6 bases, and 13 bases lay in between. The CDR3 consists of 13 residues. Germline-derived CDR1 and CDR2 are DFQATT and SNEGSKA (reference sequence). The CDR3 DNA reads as TGCAGTGCTAGAGCTGGGCTGCTTGGCGAGCAGTACTTC. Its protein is CSARAGLLGEQYF.

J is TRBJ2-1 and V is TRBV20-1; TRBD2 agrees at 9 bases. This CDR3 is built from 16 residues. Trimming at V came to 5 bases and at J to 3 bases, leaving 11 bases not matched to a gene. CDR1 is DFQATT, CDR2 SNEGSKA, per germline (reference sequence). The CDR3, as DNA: TGCAGTGCTCGCGGACTTAGCGGGAGAAACTACAATGAGCAGTTCTTC. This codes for CSARGLSGRNYNEQFF.

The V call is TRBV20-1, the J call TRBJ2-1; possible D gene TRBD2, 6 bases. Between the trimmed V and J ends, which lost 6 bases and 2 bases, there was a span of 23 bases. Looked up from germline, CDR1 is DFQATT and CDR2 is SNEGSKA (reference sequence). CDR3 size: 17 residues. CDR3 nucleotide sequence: TGCAGTGCAAACCAACCGGGAGACAGTTCAACCTACAATGAGCAGTTCTTC. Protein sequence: CSANQPGDSSTYNEQFF.

CDR3: CSVALPWVNGYTF. CDR3 nucleotide sequence: TGCAGCGTTGCCCTTCCGTGGGTAAATGGCTACACCTTC. The chain uses TRBV29-1 and TRBJ1-2; D is uncertain. Germline V gene data show CDR1 as SQVTM and CDR2 as ANQGSEA. This CDR3 has 13 amino acids. Trimming removed 4 bases from V and 6 bases from J, with 15 bases in between. Supplemented by reference TRBV29-1 and TRBJ1-2, the full variable domain reads SAVISQKPSRDICQRGTSLTIQCQVDSQVTMMFWYRQQPGQSLTLIATANQGSEATYESGFVIDKFPISRPNLTFSTLTVSNMSPEDSSIYLCSVALPWVNGYTFGSGTRLTVV.

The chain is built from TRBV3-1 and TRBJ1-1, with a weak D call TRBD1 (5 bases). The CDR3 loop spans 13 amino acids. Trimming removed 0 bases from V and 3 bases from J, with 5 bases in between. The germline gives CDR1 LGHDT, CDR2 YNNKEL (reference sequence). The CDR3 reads CASSQEGDTEAFF. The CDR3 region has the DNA TGTGCCAGCAGCCAAGAGGGGGACACTGAAGCTTTCTTT. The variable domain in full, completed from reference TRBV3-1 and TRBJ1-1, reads DTAVSQTPKYLVTQMGNDKSIKCEQNLGHDTMYWYKQDSKKFLKIMFSYNNKELIINETVPNRFSPKSPDKAHLNLHINSLELGDSAVYFCASSQEGDTEAFFGQGTRLTVV.

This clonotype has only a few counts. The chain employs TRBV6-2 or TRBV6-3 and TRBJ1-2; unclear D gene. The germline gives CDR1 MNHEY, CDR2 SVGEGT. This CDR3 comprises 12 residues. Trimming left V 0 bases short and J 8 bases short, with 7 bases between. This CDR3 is CASSYSVRGYTF. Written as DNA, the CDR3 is TGTGCCAGCAGTTACTCGGTTCGCGGCTACACCTTC.

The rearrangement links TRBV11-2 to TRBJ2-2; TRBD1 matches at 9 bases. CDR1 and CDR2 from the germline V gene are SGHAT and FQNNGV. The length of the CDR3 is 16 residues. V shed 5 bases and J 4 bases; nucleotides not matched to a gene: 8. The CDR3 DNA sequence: TGTGCCAGCAGCCCACCCGGGACAGGGTTCACCGGGGAGCTGTTTTTT. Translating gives CASSPPGTGFTGELFF.

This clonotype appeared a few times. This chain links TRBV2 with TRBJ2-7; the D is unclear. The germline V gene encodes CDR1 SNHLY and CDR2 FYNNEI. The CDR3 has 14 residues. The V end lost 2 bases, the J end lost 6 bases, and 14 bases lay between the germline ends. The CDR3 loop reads CASSESGSVGEQYF. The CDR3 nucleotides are TGTGCCAGCAGTGAAAGTGGCTCGGTGGGCGAGCAGTACTTC. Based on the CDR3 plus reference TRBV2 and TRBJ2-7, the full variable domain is EPEVTQTPSHQVTQMGQEVILRCVPISNHLYFYWYRQILGQKVEFLVSFYNNEISEKSEIFDDQFSVERPDGSNFTLKIRSTKLEDSAMYFCASSESGSVGEQYFGPGTRLTVT.

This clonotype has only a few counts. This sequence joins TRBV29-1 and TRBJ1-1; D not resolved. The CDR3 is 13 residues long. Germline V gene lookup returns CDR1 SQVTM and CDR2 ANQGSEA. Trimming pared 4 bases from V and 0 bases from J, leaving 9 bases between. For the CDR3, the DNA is TGCAGCGTTGTTCACAGTATGAACACTGAAGCTTTCTTT. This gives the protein CSVVHSMNTEAFF.

The CDR3 DNA reads as TGTGCCTGGGTGAGAGTAGCGGGCGATACGCAGTATTTT. Encoded protein: CAWVRVAGDTQYF. The chain carries TRBV30 and TRBJ2-3, with 7 nucleotides matching TRBD2. Germline V gene lookup returns CDR1 GTSNPN and CDR2 SVGIG (reference sequence). This CDR3 spans 13 amino acids. The ends lost 5 bases at V and 6 bases at J; junction bases unmatched: 8.

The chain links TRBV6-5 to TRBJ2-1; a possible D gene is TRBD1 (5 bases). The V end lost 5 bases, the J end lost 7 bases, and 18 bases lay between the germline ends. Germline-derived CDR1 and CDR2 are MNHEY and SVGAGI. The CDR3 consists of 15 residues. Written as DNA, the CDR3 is TGTGCCAGCAGTCCCGACAGCCTGGGGTGGAATGAGCAGTTCTTC. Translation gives CASSPDSLGWNEQFF.

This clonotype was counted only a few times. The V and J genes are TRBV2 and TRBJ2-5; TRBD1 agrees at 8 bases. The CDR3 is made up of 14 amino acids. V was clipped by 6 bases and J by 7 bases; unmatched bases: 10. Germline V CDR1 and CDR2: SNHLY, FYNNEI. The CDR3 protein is CASSGTGRLGTQYF. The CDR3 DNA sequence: TGTGCCAGCAGCGGGACAGGCCGCCTTGGGACCCAGTACTTC.